Reported below is one T cell receptor beta chain. Its antigen is currently unknown. This entry belongs to a study of follicular helper T cells after annual influenza vaccination. Assay used: immunoSEQ multiplex PCR; TCRdb lists only in-frame clones, some missing. The sample shows about 15,000 clones, roughly 78% of them seen only once. Regarding time point: 2014-2015 season, pre-vaccination. The CDR3 consists of 18 residues. Germline-derived CDR1 and CDR2 are SQVTM and ANQGSEA. The junction had 10 bases not matched to a gene; V was cut back by 0 bases and J by 3 bases. Study-level points and caveats: ICOS+CD38+ cTfh clonality change tracked circulating plasmablast frequency change. Recurrent ICOS+CD38+ cTfh clonotypes included tetramer and AIM influenza-specific ones.

The chain has TRBV29-1 and TRBJ2-1, with 11 bases fitting TRBD2. The sequence was collected from an adult who received the influenza vaccine. The input for sequencing was CXCR5- memory CD4+ T cells sorted from blood, taken on the day of influenza vaccination. CDR3 in DNA: TGCAGCGTTGAAGATCTTCCCTCTACTAGCGGGGGCTACAATGAGCAGTTCTTC. Translating gives CSVEDLPSTSGGYNEQFF.